The sequence of this T cell receptor beta chain was determined in a study of shared clonotypes between healthy human individuals (dated by TCRdb to about 2020). Regarding the research as a whole: The cohort comprised a couple of women and three men aged 18 to 49 years. Libraries were prepared and TCR repertoires were sequenced by different laboratories using diverse techniques, in order to increase sequencing depth and limit assay-specific biases. For each donor, CD4 naive and CD4 memory were each run on three plates, CD8 naive on two plates, and CD8 memory on one plate. The study deeply sequenced blood TCR repertoires of about five healthy adults to estimate repertoire size and the extent of clonotype sharing between individuals. Leukapheresis yielded between about 0.9 and 10 billion PBMCs per donor.

The germline V gene supplies CDR1 SGHDT and CDR2 YYEEEE. Clipping removes 3 bases from V and 6 bases from J, with 3 as the unmatched junction base count. The CDR3 measures 14 amino acids from cysteine to phenylalanine. Left in the record is the CDR3 DNA by itself, 42 bases read in frame from the first base. Using the deep immunoSEQ assay, multiplex PCR amplified TCR CDR3 regions from genomic DNA. Genomic DNA extracted from each cell subset was distributed evenly over all wells of several immunoSEQ 96-well plates, and each plate served as one replicate. For sorted subsets, approximately 190 ng genomic DNA, equal to tens of thousands of T cell genomes, was loaded into each replicate PCR. Purified libraries were quantified with a Qubit 3.0 fluorometer, sized on a Bioanalyzer 2100, and re-quantified with the KAPA Library Quantification kit. Every immunoSEQ 96-well plate was sequenced on a dedicated single-read 150-cycle Illumina NextSeq 550 flow cell. The source study handled its data this way. Because the immunoSEQ output held only junctional sequences and lacked quality scores, the filtering could not match the filtering applied to full-length reads. To assign V/J genes and CDR3, sequences were annotated against IMGT germline references using PyIR, a Python wrapper for IgBLAST v1.9. Reads with weak V/J assignments (E-value above 1e-6), missing CDR3, stop codons, out-of-frame junctions, or ambiguous translated residues were removed. V3J clonotypes were defined as sequences sharing an identical inferred V gene, J gene, and CDR3 amino acid sequence. To compute the percentage overlap between repertoires, the number of shared unique clonotypes was divided by the size of the smaller repertoire. Repertoire richness was assessed with RTK rarefaction, the Chao1 estimator, and Recon v2.1 estimates of unobserved clonotypes. For all TCRbeta clonotypes obtained by the gDNA method from a handful of donors, generation probabilities were computed with OLGA. Held by TCRdb, this immuneACCESS table contains in-frame sequences only and omits some clones. Under half of the omission traces to an unresolved V gene where checked; the cause of the rest is unknown. That table supplies the V and J calls and clone size; D and trimming were determined from the DNA. The sample table shows roughly 1,800,000 clones, and over 85% are seen once. The ten most abundant clones make up around 1.2% of the sample.

To note about this clone: Its specific antigen is unknown. No base qualities exist here, and no much larger clone lies one base off it. At the DNA level, this CDR3 is encoded by other sequences in the same sample as well.

CD8 naive samples were CD45RO-negative cells positively selected for CCR7, giving a CD45RA+CCR7+ population that excluded TemRA cells. Donors were healthy HIV-negative adults with no recently reported acute infections or vaccinations. All donors were Caucasian adults living in Nashville, Tennessee, USA. After blood collection by leukapheresis, PBMCs were isolated using Ficoll-Histopaque density gradient centrifugation and then cryopreserved in the vapor phase of liquid nitrogen. Purity and quantity of every magnetically sorted T cell population were checked by analytical flow cytometry. From each sorted fraction, genomic DNA was isolated and quantified by UV absorbance on a Nanodrop 2000c. Results and caveats for the whole study, not just this receptor: The genetic and exposure-history diversity represented was limited by the small number of donors. Based on pairwise subsampling, the degree of clonotype sharing among donors was expected to be affected by sequencing depth. Sampling was limited to blood, and TCR repertoires in tissue likely differ from TCR repertoires in blood. Sharing across a few donors was observed for roughly 5.4% of naive CD4, over 3% of naive CD8, over 2% of memory CD4, and roughly 0.43% of memory CD8 clonotypes. Incomplete sequencing was indicated by rarefaction of sorted-subset datasets, despite the large sequencing depth. Clonotypes shared by all four sorted-subset donors showed higher generation probabilities than non-shared clonotypes. Naive subsets generally had larger estimated clonotype richness than memory subsets.

Sequencing was done on a sample of naive CD8+ T cells sorted from blood. The cell subset or site label on this specimen signifies: CD45RA+CCR7+. The receptor chain draws on TRBV5-6 and TRBJ1-4, with 9 junctional bases fitting TRBD1. The TCR originated in a man between 18 and 35 years old in good health. This receptor has the CDR3 CASSWGQGDEKLFF. The nucleotides are TGTGCCAGCAGCTGGGGACAGGGTGATGAAAAACTGTTTTTT.